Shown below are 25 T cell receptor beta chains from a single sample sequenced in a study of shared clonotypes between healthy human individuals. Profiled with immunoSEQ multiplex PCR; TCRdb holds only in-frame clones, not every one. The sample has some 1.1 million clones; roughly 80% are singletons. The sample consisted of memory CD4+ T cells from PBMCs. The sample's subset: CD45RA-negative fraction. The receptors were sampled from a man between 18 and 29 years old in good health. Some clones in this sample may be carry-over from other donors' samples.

This chain's CDR3 is CASSPRQSATNEKLFF. CDR3 coding DNA: TGCGCCAGCAGCCCTAGACAGTCTGCAACTAATGAAAAACTGTTTTTT. The genes are TRBV5-1 and TRBJ1-4; the D gene is possibly TRBD1 (5 bases). Germline CDR1 SGHRS, CDR2 YFSETQ. The CDR3 extends over 16 amino acids. Trimming cost V 4 bases and J 0 bases, with 13 bases left between them.

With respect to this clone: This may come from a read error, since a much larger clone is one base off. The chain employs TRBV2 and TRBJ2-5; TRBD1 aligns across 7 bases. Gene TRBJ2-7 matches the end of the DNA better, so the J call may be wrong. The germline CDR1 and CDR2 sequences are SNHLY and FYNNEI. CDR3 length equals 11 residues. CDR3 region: CATGQAREQYF. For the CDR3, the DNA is TGTGCCACCGGACAGGCCCGCGAGCAGTACTTC.

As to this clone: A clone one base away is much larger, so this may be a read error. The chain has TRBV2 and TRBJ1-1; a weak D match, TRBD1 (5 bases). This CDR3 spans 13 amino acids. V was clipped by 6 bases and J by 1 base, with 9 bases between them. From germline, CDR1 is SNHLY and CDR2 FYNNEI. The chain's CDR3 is CASSREANTEAFF. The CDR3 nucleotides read TGTGCCAGCAGCAGGGAGGCGAACACTGAAGCTTTCTTT.

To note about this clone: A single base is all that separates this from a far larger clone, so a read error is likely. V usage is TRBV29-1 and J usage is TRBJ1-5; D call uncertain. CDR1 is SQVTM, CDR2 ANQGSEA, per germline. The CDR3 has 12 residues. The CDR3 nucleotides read TGCTCGGCCCGCGCCAGCAATCAGCCCCAGCATTTT. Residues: CSARASNQPQHF.

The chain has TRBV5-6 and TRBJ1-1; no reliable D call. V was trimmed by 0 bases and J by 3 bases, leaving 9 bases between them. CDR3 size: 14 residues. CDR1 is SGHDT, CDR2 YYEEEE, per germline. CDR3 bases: TGTGCCAGCAGCTTGGCGGGGAGACACACTGAAGCTTTCTTT. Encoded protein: CASSLAGRHTEAFF.

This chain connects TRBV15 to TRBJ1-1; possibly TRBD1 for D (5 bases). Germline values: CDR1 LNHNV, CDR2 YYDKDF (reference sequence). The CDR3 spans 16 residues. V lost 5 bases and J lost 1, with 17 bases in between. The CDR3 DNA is TGTGCCACCAGCTACGGGGGGAGGGGCAAGAACACTGAAGCTTTCTTT. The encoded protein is CATSYGGRGKNTEAFF. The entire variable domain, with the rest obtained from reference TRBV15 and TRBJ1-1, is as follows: DAMVIQNPRYQVTQFGKPVTLSCSQTLNHNVMYWYQQKSSQAPKLLFHYYDKDFNNEADTPDNFQSRRPNTSFCFLDIRSPGLGDTAMYLCATSYGGRGKNTEAFFGQGTRLTVV.

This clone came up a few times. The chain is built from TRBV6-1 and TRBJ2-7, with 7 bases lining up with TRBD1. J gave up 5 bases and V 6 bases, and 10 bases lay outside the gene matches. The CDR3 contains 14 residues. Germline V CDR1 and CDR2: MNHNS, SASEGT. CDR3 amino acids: CASRLRQGRNEQYF. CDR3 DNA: TGTGCCAGCAGACTCCGACAGGGAAGGAACGAGCAGTACTTC.

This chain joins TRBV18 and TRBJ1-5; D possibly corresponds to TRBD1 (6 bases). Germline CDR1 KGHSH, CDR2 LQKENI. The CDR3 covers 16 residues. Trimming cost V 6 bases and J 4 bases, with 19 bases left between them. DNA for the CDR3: TGTGCCAGCTCGGACAGAAATAGGGATGGAAATCAGCCCCAGCATTTT. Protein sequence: CASSDRNRDGNQPQHF. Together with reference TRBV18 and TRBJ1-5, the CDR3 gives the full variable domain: NAGVMQNPRHLVRRRGQEARLRCSPMKGHSHVYWYRQLPEEGLKFMVYLQKENIIDESGMPKERFSAEFPKEGPSILRIQQVVRGDSAAYFCASSDRNRDGNQPQHFGDGTRLSIL.

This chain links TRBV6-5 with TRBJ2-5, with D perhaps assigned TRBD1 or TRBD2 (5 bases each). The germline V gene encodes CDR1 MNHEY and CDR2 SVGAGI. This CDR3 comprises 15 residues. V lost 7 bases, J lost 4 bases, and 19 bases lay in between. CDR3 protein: CASTSPRGEGETQYF. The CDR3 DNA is TGTGCCAGCACCTCCCCCCGGGGCGAGGGAGAGACCCAGTACTTC.

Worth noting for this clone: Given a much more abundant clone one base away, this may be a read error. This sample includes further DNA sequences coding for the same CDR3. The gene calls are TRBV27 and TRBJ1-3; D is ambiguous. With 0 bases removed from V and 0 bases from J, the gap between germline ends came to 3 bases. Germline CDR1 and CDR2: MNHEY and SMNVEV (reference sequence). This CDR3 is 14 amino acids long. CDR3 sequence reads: CASSLSSSGNTIYF. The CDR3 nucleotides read TGTGCCAGCAGTTTATCCTCCTCTGGAAACACCATATATTTT.

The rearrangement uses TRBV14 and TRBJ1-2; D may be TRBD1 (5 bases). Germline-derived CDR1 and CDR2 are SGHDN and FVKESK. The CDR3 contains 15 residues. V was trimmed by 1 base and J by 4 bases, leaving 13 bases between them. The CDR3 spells CASSQGRAGGYGYTF. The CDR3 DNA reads TGTGCCAGCAGCCAAGGCAGGGCTGGAGGCTATGGCTACACCTTC. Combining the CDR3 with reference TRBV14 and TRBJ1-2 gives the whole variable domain EAGVTQFPSHSVIEKGQTVTLRCDPISGHDNLYWYRRVMGKEIKFLLHFVKESKQDESGMPNNRFLAERTGGTYSTLKVQPAELEDSGVYFCASSQGRAGGYGYTFGSGTRLTVV.

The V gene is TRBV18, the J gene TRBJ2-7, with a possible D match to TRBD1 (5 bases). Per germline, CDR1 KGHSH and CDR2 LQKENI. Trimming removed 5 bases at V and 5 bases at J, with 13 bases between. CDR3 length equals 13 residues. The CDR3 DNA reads TGTGCCAGCTCATATCAGGGTTTGAACGAGCAGTACTTC. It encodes CASSYQGLNEQYF. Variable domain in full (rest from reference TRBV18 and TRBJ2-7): NAGVMQNPRHLVRRRGQEARLRCSPMKGHSHVYWYRQLPEEGLKFMVYLQKENIIDESGMPKERFSAEFPKEGPSILRIQQVVRGDSAAYFCASSYQGLNEQYFGPGTRLTVT.

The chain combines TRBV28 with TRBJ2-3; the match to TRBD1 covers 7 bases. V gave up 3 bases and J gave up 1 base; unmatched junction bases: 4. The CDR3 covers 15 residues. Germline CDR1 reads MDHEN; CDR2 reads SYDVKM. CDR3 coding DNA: TGTGCCAGCAGTTTTTCGGGGACAGGCACAGATACGCAGTATTTT. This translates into CASSFSGTGTDTQYF.

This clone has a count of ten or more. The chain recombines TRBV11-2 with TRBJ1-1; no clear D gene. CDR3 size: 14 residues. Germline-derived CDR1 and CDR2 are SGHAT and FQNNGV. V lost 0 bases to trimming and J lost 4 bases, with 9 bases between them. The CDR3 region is CASSLDGSGTEAFF. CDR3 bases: TGTGCCAGCAGCTTAGATGGTAGCGGCACTGAAGCTTTCTTT.

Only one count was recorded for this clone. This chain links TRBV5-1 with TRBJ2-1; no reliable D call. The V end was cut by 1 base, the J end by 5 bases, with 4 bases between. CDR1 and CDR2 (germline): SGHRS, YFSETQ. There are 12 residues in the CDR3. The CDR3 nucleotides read TGCGCCAGCAGCTTGCCCGACAATGAGCAGTTCTTC. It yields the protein CASSLPDNEQFF.

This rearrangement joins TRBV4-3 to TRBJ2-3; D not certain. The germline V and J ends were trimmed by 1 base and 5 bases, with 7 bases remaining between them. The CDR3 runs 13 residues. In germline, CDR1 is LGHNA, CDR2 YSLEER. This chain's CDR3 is CASSQATRDTQYF. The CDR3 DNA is TGCGCCAGCAGCCAAGCGACCCGAGATACGCAGTATTTT.

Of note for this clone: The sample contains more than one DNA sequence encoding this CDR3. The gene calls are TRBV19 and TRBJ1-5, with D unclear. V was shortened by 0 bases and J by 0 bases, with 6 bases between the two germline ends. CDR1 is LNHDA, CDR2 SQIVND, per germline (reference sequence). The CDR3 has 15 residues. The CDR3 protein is CASSIEGLSNQPQHF. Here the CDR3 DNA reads TGTGCCAGTAGTATAGAGGGCCTTAGCAATCAGCCCCAGCATTTT.

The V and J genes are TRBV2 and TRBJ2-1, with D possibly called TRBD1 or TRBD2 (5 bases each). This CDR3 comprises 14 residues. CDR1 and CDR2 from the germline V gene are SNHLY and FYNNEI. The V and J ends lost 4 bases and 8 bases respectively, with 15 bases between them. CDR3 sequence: CASSVTGTRDEQFF. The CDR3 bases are TGTGCCAGCAGTGTTACCGGGACCCGGGATGAGCAGTTCTTC.

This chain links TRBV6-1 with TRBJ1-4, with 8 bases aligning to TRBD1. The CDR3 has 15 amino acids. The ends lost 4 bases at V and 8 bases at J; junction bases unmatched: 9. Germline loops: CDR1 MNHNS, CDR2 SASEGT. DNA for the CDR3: TGTGCCAGCAGTGGACAGGGGATTAGTAACGAAAAACTGTTTTTT. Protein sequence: CASSGQGISNEKLFF.

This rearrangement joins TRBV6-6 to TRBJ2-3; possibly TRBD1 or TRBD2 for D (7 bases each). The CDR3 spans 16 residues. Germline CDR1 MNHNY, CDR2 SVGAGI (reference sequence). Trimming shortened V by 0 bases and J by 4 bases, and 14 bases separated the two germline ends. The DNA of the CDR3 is TGTGCCAGCAGTTACTCCGGGGGAGGGGGCCCAGATACGCAGTATTTT. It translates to CASSYSGGGGPDTQYF.

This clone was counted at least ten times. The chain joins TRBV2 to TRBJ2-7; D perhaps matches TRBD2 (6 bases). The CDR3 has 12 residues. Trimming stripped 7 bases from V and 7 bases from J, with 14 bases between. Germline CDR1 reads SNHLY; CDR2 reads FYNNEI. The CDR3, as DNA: TGTGCCAGCACCCCGGTGGGAGGTGAGCAGTACTTC. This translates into CASTPVGGEQYF.

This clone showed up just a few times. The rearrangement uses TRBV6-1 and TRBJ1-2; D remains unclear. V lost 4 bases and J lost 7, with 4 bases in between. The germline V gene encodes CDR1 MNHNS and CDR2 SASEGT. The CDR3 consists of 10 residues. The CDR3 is CASSGFGYTF. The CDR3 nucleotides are TGTGCCAGCAGTGGTTTTGGCTACACCTTC.

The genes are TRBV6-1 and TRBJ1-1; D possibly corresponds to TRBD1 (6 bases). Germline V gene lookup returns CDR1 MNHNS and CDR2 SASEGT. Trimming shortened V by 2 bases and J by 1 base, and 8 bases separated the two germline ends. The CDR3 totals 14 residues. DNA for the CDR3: TGTGCCAGCAGTGAAAGGGGACAGAACACTGAAGCTTTCTTT. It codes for CASSERGQNTEAFF.

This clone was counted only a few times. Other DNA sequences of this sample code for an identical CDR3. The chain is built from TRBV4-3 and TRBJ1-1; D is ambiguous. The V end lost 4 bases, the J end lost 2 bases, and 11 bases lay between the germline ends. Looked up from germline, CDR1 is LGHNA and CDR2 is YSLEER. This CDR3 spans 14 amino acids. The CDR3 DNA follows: TGCGCCAGCAGCCCTGGGGTCCTAAACACTGAAGCTTTCTTT. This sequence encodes CASSPGVLNTEAFF.

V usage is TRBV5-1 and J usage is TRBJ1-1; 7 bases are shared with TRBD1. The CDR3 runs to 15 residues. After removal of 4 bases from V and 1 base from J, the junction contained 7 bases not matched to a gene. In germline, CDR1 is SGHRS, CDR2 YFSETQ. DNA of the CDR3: TGCGCCAGCAGCCAAGACAGGGCGGGGAACACTGAAGCTTTCTTT. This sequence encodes CASSQDRAGNTEAFF.